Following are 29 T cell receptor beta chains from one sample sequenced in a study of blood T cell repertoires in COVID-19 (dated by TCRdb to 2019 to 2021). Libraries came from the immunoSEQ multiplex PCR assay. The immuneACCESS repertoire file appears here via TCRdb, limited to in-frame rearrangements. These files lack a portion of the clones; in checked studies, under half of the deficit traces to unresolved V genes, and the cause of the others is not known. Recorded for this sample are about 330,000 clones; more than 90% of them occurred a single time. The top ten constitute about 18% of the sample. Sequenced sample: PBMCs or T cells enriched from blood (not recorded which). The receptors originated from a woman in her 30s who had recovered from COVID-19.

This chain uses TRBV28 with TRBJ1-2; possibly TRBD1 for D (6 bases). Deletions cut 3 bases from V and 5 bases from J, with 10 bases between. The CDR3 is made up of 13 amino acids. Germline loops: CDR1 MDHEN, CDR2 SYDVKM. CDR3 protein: CASSLWQGYGYTF. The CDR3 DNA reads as TGTGCCAGCAGTTTGTGGCAGGGGTATGGCTACACCTTC.

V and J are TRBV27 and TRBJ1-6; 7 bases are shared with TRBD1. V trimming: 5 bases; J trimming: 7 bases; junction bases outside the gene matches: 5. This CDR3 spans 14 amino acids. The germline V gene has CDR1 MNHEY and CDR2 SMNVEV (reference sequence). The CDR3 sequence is CASSPTGVNSPLHF. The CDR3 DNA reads TGTGCCAGCAGTCCAACAGGGGTCAATTCACCCCTCCACTTT.

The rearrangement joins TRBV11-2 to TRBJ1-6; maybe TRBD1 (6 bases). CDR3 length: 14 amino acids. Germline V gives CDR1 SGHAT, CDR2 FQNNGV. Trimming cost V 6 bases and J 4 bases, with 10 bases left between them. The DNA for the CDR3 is TGTGCCAGCAGTACCAGGGGATATAATTCACCCCTCCACTTT. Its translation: CASSTRGYNSPLHF.

CDR3 coding DNA: TGTGCCAGCAGCTTTGGGCAAACGGGGAAACTGTTTTTT. Residues: CASSFGQTGKLFF. The chain couples TRBV7-8 to TRBJ1-4; D remains unclear. The CDR3 runs 13 residues. V lost 3 bases, J lost 11 bases, and 13 bases lay in between. Per germline, CDR1 SGHVS and CDR2 FQNEAQ.

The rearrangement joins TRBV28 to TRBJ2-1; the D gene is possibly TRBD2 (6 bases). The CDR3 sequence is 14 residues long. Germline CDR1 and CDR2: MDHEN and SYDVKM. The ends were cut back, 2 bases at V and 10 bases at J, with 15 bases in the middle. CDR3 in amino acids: CASSLGGWRGEQFF. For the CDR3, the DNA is TGTGCCAGCAGTTTAGGAGGATGGCGGGGCGAGCAGTTCTTC. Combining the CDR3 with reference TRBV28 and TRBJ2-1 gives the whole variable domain DVKVTQSSRYLVKRTGEKVFLECVQDMDHENMFWYRQDPGLGLRLIYFSYDVKMKEKGDIPEGYSVSREKKERFSLILESASTNQTSMYLCASSLGGWRGEQFFGPGTRLTVL.

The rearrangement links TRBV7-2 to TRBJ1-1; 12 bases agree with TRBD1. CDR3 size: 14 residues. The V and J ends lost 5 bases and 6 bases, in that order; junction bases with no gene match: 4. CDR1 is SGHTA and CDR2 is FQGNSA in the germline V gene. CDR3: CASSHRDRGPEAFF. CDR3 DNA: TGTGCCAGCAGCCATAGGGACAGGGGGCCTGAAGCTTTCTTT.

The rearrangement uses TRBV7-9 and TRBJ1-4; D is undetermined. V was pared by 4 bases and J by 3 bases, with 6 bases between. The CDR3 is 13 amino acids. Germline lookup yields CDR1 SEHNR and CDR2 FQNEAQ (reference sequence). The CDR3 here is CASSSPANEKLFF. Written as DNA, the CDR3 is TGTGCCAGCAGCTCTCCGGCTAATGAAAAACTGTTTTTT.

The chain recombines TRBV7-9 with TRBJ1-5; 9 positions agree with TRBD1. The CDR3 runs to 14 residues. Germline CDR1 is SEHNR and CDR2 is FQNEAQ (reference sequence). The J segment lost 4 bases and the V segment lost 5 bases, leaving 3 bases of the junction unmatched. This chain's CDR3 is CASSAQGANQPQHF. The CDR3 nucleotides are TGTGCCAGCAGCGCACAGGGGGCGAATCAGCCCCAGCATTTT. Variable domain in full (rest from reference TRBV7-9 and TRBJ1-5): DTGVSQNPRHKITKRGQNVTFRCDPISEHNRLYWYRQTLGQGPEFLTYFQNEAQLEKSRLLSDRFSAERPKGSFSTLEIQRTEQGDSAMYLCASSAQGANQPQHFGDGTRLSIL.

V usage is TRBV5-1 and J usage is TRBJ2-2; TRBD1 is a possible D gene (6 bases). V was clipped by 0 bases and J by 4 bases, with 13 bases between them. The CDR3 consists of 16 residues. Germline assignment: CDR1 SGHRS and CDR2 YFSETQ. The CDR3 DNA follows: TGCGCCAGCAGCTTGGTCCCGGGACATAGCACCGGGGAGCTGTTTTTT. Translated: CASSLVPGHSTGELFF. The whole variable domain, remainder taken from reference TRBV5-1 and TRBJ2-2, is KAGVTQTPRYLIKTRGQQVTLSCSPISGHRSVSWYQQTPGQGLQFLFEYFSETQRNKGNFPGRFSGRQFSNSRSEMNVSTLELGDSALYLCASSLVPGHSTGELFFGEGSRLTVL.

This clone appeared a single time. Here the CDR3 reads CASTGFLNTEAFF. The CDR3 bases are TGTGCCAGCACGGGTTTTTTAAACACTGAAGCTTTCTTT. The V call is TRBV28, the J call TRBJ1-1; D is unclear. This CDR3 comprises 13 residues. V gave up 7 bases and J gave up 2 bases, with 11 bases separating them. The V gene's germline CDR1 is MDHEN and CDR2 SYDVKM. The whole variable domain, remainder taken from reference TRBV28 and TRBJ1-1, is DVKVTQSSRYLVKRTGEKVFLECVQDMDHENMFWYRQDPGLGLRLIYFSYDVKMKEKGDIPEGYSVSREKKERFSLILESASTNQTSMYLCASTGFLNTEAFFGQGTRLTVV.

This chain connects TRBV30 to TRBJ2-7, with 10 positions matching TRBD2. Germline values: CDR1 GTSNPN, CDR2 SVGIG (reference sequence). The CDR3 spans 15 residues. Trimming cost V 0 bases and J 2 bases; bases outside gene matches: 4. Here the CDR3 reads CAWSVQSGGAYEQYF. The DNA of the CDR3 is TGTGCCTGGAGTGTACAAAGCGGGGGGGCCTACGAGCAGTACTTC.

CDR3 bases: TGTGCCACCAGCGGCTCCGGACAGGGGTTGGCTGAAGCTTTCTTT. It codes for CATSGSGQGLAEAFF. This chain uses TRBV2 with TRBJ1-1, with 9 bases that match TRBD1. J was trimmed by 6 bases and V by 10 bases; bases with no gene match: 15. CDR1 SNHLY and CDR2 FYNNEI come from the germline V gene. This CDR3 spans 15 amino acids. Full variable domain (remainder filled in from reference TRBV2 and TRBJ1-1): EPEVTQTPSHQVTQMGQEVILRCVPISNHLYFYWYRQILGQKVEFLVSFYNNEISEKSEIFDDQFSVERPDGSNFTLKIRSTKLEDSAMYFCATSGSGQGLAEAFFGQGTRLTVV.

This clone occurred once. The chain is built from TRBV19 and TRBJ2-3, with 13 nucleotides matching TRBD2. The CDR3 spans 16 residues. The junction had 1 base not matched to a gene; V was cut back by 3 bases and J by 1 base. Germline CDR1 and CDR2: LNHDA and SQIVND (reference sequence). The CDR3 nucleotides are TGTGCCAGTAGTATGGGACTAGCGGGGCGCACAGATACGCAGTATTTT. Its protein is CASSMGLAGRTDTQYF.

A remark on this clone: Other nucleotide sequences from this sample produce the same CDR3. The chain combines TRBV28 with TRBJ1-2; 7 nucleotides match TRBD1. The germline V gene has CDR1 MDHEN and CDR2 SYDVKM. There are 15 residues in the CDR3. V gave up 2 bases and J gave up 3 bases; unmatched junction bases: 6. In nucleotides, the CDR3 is TGTGCCAGCAGTTTAACAACAGGGGTTGACTATGGCTACACCTTC. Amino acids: CASSLTTGVDYGYTF.

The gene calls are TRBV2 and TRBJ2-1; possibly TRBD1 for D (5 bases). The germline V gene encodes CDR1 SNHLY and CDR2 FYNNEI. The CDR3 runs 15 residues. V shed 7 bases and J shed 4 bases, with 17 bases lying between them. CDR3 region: CASILQGGPYNEQFF. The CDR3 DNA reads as TGTGCCAGCATCCTCCAGGGTGGCCCTTACAATGAGCAGTTCTTC.

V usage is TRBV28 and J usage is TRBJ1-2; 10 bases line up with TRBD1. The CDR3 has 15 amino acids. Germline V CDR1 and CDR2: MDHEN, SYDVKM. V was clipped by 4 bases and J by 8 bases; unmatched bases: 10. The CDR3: CASSSRGQGMLGYTF. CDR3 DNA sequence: TGTGCCAGCAGTTCTCGGGGACAGGGGATGTTAGGCTACACCTTC.

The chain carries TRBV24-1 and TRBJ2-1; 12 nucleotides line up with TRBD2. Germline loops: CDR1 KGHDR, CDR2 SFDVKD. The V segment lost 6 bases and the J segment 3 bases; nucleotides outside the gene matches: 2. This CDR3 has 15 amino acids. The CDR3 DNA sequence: TGTGCCACCAGTAGGACTAGCGGGAACTACAATGAGCAGTTCTTC. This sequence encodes CATSRTSGNYNEQFF.

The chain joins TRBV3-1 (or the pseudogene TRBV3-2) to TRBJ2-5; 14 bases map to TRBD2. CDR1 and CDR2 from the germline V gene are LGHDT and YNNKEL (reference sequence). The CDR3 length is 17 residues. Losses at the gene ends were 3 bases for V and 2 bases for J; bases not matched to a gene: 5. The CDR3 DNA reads TGTGCCAGCAGCCAGGGGACTAGCGGGGGAGAGCAAGAGACCCAGTACTTC. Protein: CASSQGTSGGEQETQYF.

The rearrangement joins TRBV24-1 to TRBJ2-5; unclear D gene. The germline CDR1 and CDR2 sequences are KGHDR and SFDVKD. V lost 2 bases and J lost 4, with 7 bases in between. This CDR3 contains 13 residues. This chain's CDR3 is CATSDSLRETQYF. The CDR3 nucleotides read TGTGCCACCAGTGATTCCCTCCGAGAGACCCAGTACTTC.

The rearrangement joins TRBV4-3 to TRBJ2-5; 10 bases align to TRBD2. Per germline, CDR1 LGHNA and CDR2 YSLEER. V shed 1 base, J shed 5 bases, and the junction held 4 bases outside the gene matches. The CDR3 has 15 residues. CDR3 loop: CASSQVAGGRETQYF. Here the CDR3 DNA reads TGCGCCAGCAGCCAAGTAGCGGGAGGCAGGGAGACCCAGTACTTC.

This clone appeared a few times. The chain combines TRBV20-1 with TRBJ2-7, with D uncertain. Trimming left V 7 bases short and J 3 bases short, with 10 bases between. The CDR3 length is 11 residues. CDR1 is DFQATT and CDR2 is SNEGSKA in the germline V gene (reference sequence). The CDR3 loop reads CSVRPSYEQYF. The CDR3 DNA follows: TGCAGTGTTAGGCCGAGCTACGAGCAGTACTTC.

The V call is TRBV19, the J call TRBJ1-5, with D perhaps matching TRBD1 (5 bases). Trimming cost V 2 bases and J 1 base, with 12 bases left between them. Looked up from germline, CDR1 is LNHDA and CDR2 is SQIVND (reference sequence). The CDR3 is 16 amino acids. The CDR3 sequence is CASSIQGTLSNQPQHF. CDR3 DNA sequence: TGTGCCAGTAGTATACAGGGAACATTGAGCAATCAGCCCCAGCATTTT.

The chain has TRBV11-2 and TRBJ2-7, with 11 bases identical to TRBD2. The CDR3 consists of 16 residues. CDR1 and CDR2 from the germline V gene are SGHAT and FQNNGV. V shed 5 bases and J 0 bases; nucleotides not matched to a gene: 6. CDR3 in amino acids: CASSPRLAGTSYEQYF. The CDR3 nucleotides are TGTGCCAGCAGCCCAAGACTAGCGGGAACCTCCTACGAGCAGTACTTC.

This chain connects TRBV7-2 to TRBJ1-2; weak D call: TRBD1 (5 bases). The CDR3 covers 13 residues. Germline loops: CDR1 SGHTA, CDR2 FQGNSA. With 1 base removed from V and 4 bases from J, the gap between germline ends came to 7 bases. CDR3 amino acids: CASSLGQRYGYTF. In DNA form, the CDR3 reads TGTGCCAGCAGCTTAGGACAGCGCTATGGCTACACCTTC.

The CDR3 bases are TGTGCCAGCAGCTTATTGGGCGGAGGTCGTGGTGAGCAGTTCTTC. It encodes CASSLLGGGRGEQFF. The genes are TRBV11-2 and TRBJ2-1, with D perhaps matching TRBD2 (5 bases). The germline V and J ends were trimmed by 2 bases and 9 bases, with 17 bases remaining between them. CDR1 and CDR2 from the germline V gene are SGHAT and FQNNGV. This CDR3 has 15 residues.

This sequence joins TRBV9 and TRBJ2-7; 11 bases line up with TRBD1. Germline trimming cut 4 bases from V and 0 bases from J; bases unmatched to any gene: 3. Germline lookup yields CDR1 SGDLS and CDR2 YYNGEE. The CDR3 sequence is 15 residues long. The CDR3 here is CASSRGTGGSYEQYF. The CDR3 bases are TGTGCCAGCAGCAGAGGGACAGGGGGCTCCTACGAGCAGTACTTC. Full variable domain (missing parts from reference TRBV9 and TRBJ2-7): DSGVTQTPKHLITATGQRVTLRCSPRSGDLSVYWYQQSLDQGLQFLIQYYNGEERAKGNILERFSAQQFPDLHSELNLSSLELGDSALYFCASSRGTGGSYEQYFGPGTRLTVT.

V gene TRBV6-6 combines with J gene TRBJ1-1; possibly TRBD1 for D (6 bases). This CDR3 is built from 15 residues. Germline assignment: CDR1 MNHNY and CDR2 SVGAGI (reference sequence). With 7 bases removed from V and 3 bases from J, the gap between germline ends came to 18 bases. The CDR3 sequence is CASTRWGRRDTEAFF. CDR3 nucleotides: TGTGCCAGCACCCGATGGGGGCGTAGGGACACTGAAGCTTTCTTT.

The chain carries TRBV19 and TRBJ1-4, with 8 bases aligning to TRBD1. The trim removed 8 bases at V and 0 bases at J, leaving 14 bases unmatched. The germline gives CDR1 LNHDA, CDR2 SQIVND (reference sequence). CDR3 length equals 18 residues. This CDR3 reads CASCPGTGYLATNEKLFF. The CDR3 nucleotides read TGTGCCAGTTGTCCCGGGACAGGATATCTGGCAACTAATGAAAAACTGTTTTTT.

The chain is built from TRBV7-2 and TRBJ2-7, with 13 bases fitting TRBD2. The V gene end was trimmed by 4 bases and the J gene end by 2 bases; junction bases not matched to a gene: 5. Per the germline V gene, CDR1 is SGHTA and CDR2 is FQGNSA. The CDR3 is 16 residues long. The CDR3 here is CASSSITSGRAYEQYF. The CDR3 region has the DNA TGTGCCAGCAGCTCTATTACTAGCGGGAGGGCCTACGAGCAGTACTTC. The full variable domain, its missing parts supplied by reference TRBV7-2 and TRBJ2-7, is GAGVSQSPSNKVTEKGKDVELRCDPISGHTALYWYRQSLGQGLEFLIYFQGNSAPDKSGLPSDRFSAERTGGSVSTLTIQRTQQEDSAVYLCASSSITSGRAYEQYFGPGTRLTVT.